The rows below give T cell receptor beta chains drawn from one sample of a study of cytomegalovirus exposure and HLA in healthy donors. Clones were sequenced by immunoSEQ multiplex PCR, and TCRdb holds only the in-frame ones, with some missing. The table records approximately 170,000 clones, approximately 88% of them present only once. Material for sequencing was PBMCs. Receptors originate from a man in his thirties or forties in good health and CMV-seropositive. CDR3s include the opening cysteine and the closing phenylalanine or tryptophan. D genes are given only for firm matches. Size values are once, few and many counts, or a class for expanded clones, and some rows have none.

TRBV28,TRBJ1-5,-,-,CASSLFVGVNQPQHF,TGTGCCAGCAGTTTATTCGTGGGAGTCAATCAGCCCCAGCATTTT
TRBV9,TRBJ1-2,-,-,CASSSPGAGHHGGYTF,TGTGCCAGCAGCTCCCCAGGGGCAGGGCACCATGGTGGCTACACCTTC
TRBV6-1,TRBJ2-5,-,-,CASSEAAGYNVGETQYF,TGTGCCAGCAGTGAAGCGGCAGGGTATAATGTCGGAGAGACCCAGTACTTC
TRBV7-9,TRBJ1-4,-,-,CASSLDTTGLGEKLFF,TGTGCCAGCAGCTTAGATACTACAGGGTTGGGCGAAAAACTGTTTTTT
TRBV4-1,TRBJ1-6,-,-,CASSQEAYNSPLHF,TGCGCCAGCAGCCAAGAAGCTTATAATTCACCCCTCCACTTT
TRBV9,TRBJ2-7,-,-,CASSRGTATEQYF,TGTGCCAGCAGCAGGGGCACGGCGACCGAGCAGTACTTC
TRBV15,TRBJ2-7,-,-,CATSRGSIYYEQYF,TGTGCCACCAGCAGAGGCTCTATTTACTACGAGCAGTACTTC
TRBV19,TRBJ1-2,-,-,CASSPGQPGSGYTF,TGTGCCAGTAGTCCTGGACAGCCTGGCTCTGGCTACACCTTC
TRBV2,TRBJ2-7,-,-,CASNKAVTSYEQYF,TGTGCCAGCAACAAGGCGGTAACCTCCTACGAGCAGTACTTC
TRBV29-1,TRBJ2-7,-,-,CSVAQGSHEQYF,TGCAGCGTTGCTCAGGGTTCCCACGAGCAGTACTTC
TRBV19,TRBJ2-7,-,-,CASSMLQGPDEQYF,TGTGCCAGTAGTATGCTCCAGGGTCCGGACGAGCAGTACTTC
TRBV6-1,TRBJ2-1,few,TRBD2,CASSEEGASGSAEQFF,TGTGCCAGCAGTGAAGAAGGAGCTAGCGGGAGCGCTGAGCAGTTCTTC
TRBV20-1,TRBJ2-3,-,-,CSAPEGDTQYF,TGCAGTGCCCCGGAGGGGGATACGCAGTATTTT
TRBV5-1,TRBJ2-7,-,-,CASSLEGSSSYEQYF,TGCGCCAGCAGCTTGGAGGGGTCGTCCTCGTACGAGCAGTACTTC
TRBV19,TRBJ1-4,-,-,CASSAGRLRGEKLFF,TGTGCCAGTAGTGCAGGGCGGCTCCGCGGTGAAAAACTGTTTTTT
TRBV28,TRBJ2-5,-,-,CASSYLIKETQYF,TGTGCCAGCAGTTACCTAATTAAAGAGACCCAGTACTTC
TRBV6-4,TRBJ2-3,few,-,CASSDSRTSTDTQYF,TGTGCCAGCAGTGACTCTCGGACTAGCACAGATACGCAGTATTTT
TRBV11-2,TRBJ2-2,-,TRBD1,CASSRSRQGNTGELFF,TGTGCCAGCAGCCGCTCCCGACAGGGGAACACCGGGGAGCTGTTTTTT
TRBV19,TRBJ1-1,few,TRBD1,CASRDRGEGTEAFF,TGTGCCAGTAGGGACAGGGGAGAGGGGACTGAAGCTTTCTTT
TRBV11-2,TRBJ2-7,few,-,CASSLMGGRYEQYF,TGTGCCAGCAGCTTAATGGGGGGACGCTACGAGCAGTACTTC
TRBV27,TRBJ1-1,-,-,CASSLAGPMNTEAFF,TGTGCCAGCAGTTTGGCGGGACCCATGAACACTGAAGCTTTCTTT
TRBV7-2,TRBJ2-6,-,-,CASSLRQVAGVLTF,TGTGCCAGCAGCTTAAGACAGGTGGCAGGAGTCCTGACTTTC